Listed here are 21 T cell receptor beta chains from one sample, sequenced in a study of blood T cell repertoires in COVID-19. The assay was immunoSEQ multiplex PCR, and TCRdb's table has in-frame clones only and misses some. The table lists approximately 36,000 clones, 81% of them singletons, with 35% to 45% in the top ten. Sequenced sample: peripheral blood. The receptors were gathered from a human donor in a cohort sampled during active or convalescent COVID-19. The donor label of this sample is uncertain.

This chain links TRBV24-1 with TRBJ2-1, with TRBD2 matching 12 bases. Looked up from germline, CDR1 is KGHDR and CDR2 is SFDVKD. The trim removed 4 bases at V and 4 bases at J, leaving 4 bases unmatched. This CDR3 region has 16 residues. This CDR3 is CATSDTGLAGYNEQFF. CDR3 sequence (DNA): TGTGCCACCAGTGACACGGGACTAGCGGGTTACAATGAGCAGTTCTTC.

J is TRBJ2-5 and V is TRBV19, with a tentative D call TRBD1 (6 bases). CDR3 length: 13 amino acids. The V end lost 0 bases, the J end lost 4 bases, and 6 bases lay between the germline ends. Germline CDR1 LNHDA, CDR2 SQIVND (reference sequence). The CDR3 spells CASSIDRGETQYF. CDR3 sequence (DNA): TGTGCCAGTAGTATAGACAGGGGAGAGACCCAGTACTTC.

The J gene is TRBJ2-5, the V gene TRBV6-5, with 10 bases identical to TRBD2. CDR1 and CDR2 (germline): MNHEY, SVGAGI. The V and J ends lost 11 bases and 5 bases, in that order; junction bases with no gene match: 14. CDR3 length: 15 residues. The DNA for the CDR3 is TGTGCCGTCTTTTCTAGCGGGAGCCCCGCGGAGACCCAGTACTTC. This gives the protein CAVFSSGSPAETQYF.

The rearrangement uses TRBV6-1 and TRBJ1-2, with D unresolved. Trimming removed 0 bases at V and 2 bases at J, with 7 bases between. CDR3 length: 14 amino acids. Germline CDR1 and CDR2: MNHNS and SASEGT. The CDR3 sequence is CASSEARGNYGYTF. In DNA form, the CDR3 reads TGTGCCAGCAGTGAAGCGCGAGGGAACTATGGCTACACCTTC.

The chain joins TRBV5-1 to TRBJ1-2; 7 bases align to TRBD1. Germline V gives CDR1 SGHRS, CDR2 YFSETQ. CDR3 length equals 14 residues. J gave up 3 bases and V 4 bases, and 6 bases lay outside the gene matches. The CDR3 DNA sequence: TGCGCCAGCAGCCCCCGGGACAGATACTATGGCTACACCTTC. This translates into CASSPRDRYYGYTF.

The V gene is TRBV5-1, the J gene TRBJ2-3; 10 nucleotides match TRBD1. Looked up from germline, CDR1 is SGHRS and CDR2 is YFSETQ. Germline trimming cut 4 bases from V and 1 base from J; bases unmatched to any gene: 3. This CDR3 is 15 amino acids long. CDR3 bases: TGCGCCAGCAGCCTCGGACAGGGGGGCACAGATACGCAGTATTTT. Protein: CASSLGQGGTDTQYF.

As DNA, the CDR3 is TGCGCCAGCAGCTTGCGCGGGAGTCGGTTCTTC. Its translation: CASSLRGSRFF. The rearrangement links TRBV5-1 to TRBJ2-1; 7 positions match TRBD2. This CDR3 region has 11 residues. Germline trimming cut 1 base from V and 15 bases from J; bases unmatched to any gene: 4. Germline CDR1 reads SGHRS; CDR2 reads YFSETQ.

This sequence joins TRBV6-2 or TRBV6-3 and TRBJ1-1, with unresolved D. Germline CDR1 and CDR2: MNHEY and SVGEGT. Trimming pared 6 bases from V and 4 bases from J, leaving 9 bases between. The CDR3 consists of 12 residues. The CDR3 DNA is TGTGCCAGCAGCGACGGGTTCACTGAAGCTTTCTTT. Its protein product is CASSDGFTEAFF.

The V call is TRBV14, the J call TRBJ1-6; D call uncertain. V lost 5 bases and J lost 5, with 13 bases in between. CDR1 is SGHDN and CDR2 is FVKESK in the germline V gene. The CDR3 has 15 amino acids. The CDR3: CASSESHRNNSPLHF. CDR3 bases: TGTGCCAGCAGCGAAAGTCACAGAAATAATTCACCCCTCCACTTT.

The chain employs TRBV7-2 and TRBJ2-2, with TRBD2 matching 7 bases. This CDR3 region has 15 residues. V shed 2 bases, J shed 6 bases, and the junction held 6 bases outside the gene matches. The germline CDR1 and CDR2 sequences are SGHTA and FQGNSA. In nucleotides, the CDR3 is TGTGCCAGCAGCTTACTAGCGGAGATATCCGGGGAGCTGTTTTTT. This gives the protein CASSLLAEISGELFF.

The V gene is TRBV24-1, the J gene TRBJ2-2, with 7 bases that match TRBD2. V dropped 7 bases and J dropped 5; count of bases not matched to a gene: 6. Germline CDR1 is KGHDR and CDR2 is SFDVKD. The CDR3 runs 14 residues. For the CDR3, the DNA is TGTGCCACCAGGAGCGGGGCCAGGACCGGGGAGCTGTTTTTT. It is translated as CATRSGARTGELFF.

The rearrangement uses TRBV7-2 and TRBJ1-2; TRBD1 aligns across 9 bases. Looked up from germline, CDR1 is SGHTA and CDR2 is FQGNSA. Trimming took 4 bases from V and 8 from J; bases not matched to a gene: 8. The CDR3 is 14 residues long. CDR3 nucleotide sequence: TGTGCCAGCAGCTCAGGGACAGGGTTATTGGGCTACACCTTC. It is translated as CASSSGTGLLGYTF.

The rearrangement joins TRBV19 to TRBJ2-3; D is unclear. Germline assignment: CDR1 LNHDA and CDR2 SQIVND (reference sequence). The CDR3 is made up of 13 amino acids. V shed 3 bases and J shed 5 bases, with 9 bases lying between them. CDR3 sequence: CASSMEFEDTQYF. CDR3 nucleotides: TGTGCCAGTAGTATGGAGTTTGAAGATACGCAGTATTTT.

The chain recombines TRBV18 with TRBJ1-2; TRBD1 is a possible D gene (5 bases). The CDR3 covers 13 residues. Trimming stripped 8 bases from V and 1 base from J, with 11 bases between. Germline loops: CDR1 KGHSH, CDR2 LQKENI. CDR3 coding DNA: TGTGCCAGCGGAGGGGAGAGTAACTATGGCTACACCTTC. It translates to CASGGESNYGYTF.

The chain is built from TRBV5-1 and TRBJ1-6; D is unclear. V was clipped by 4 bases and J by 5 bases, with 10 bases between them. The CDR3 is 14 residues long. In germline, CDR1 is SGHRS, CDR2 YFSETQ. The CDR3 is CASSGGQDNSPLHF. The DNA of the CDR3 is TGCGCCAGCAGCGGAGGCCAGGATAATTCACCCCTCCACTTT.

This clone was seen a few times. V and J are TRBV10-3 and TRBJ2-2; 7 bases match TRBD2. Trimming removed 7 bases from V and 5 bases from J; junction bases left unmatched: 7. CDR1 ENHRY and CDR2 SYGVKD come from the germline V gene. This CDR3 is built from 14 residues. The CDR3, as DNA: TGTGCCATCACAGGCGGGAGCGCAACCGGGGAGCTGTTTTTT. Amino acids: CAITGGSATGELFF.

The rearrangement uses TRBV7-9 and TRBJ1-2, with 8 bases lining up with TRBD1. The germline V gene encodes CDR1 SEHNR and CDR2 FQNEAQ (reference sequence). After removal of 5 bases from V and 5 bases from J, the junction contained 10 bases not matched to a gene. This CDR3 contains 15 residues. The CDR3 DNA reads as TGTGCCAGCAGCAACCCCGGGACAGGCTCGTATGGCTACACCTTC. It is translated as CASSNPGTGSYGYTF.

The chain uses TRBV6-4 and TRBJ2-7, with 9 bases identical to TRBD1. Trimming at V came to 9 bases and at J to 2 bases, leaving 8 bases not matched to a gene. This CDR3 region has 14 residues. The V gene's germline CDR1 is MRHNA and CDR2 SNTAGT. The CDR3 region is CARTSGTGPYEQYF. The CDR3 nucleotides are TGTGCCAGAACCTCCGGGACAGGGCCCTACGAGCAGTACTTC.

This chain connects TRBV7-2 to TRBJ1-2; the D gene is possibly TRBD1 (6 bases). Trimming left V 0 bases short and J 5 bases short, with 10 bases between. In germline, CDR1 is SGHTA, CDR2 FQGNSA. The CDR3 loop spans 14 amino acids. This chain's CDR3 is CASSLAQGPYGYTF. The CDR3 DNA reads as TGTGCCAGCAGCTTAGCCCAGGGGCCTTATGGCTACACCTTC.

This chain joins TRBV19 and TRBJ1-1, with 8 nucleotides matching TRBD1. J was trimmed by 2 bases and V by 6 bases; bases with no gene match: 5. Germline CDR1 LNHDA, CDR2 SQIVND (reference sequence). This CDR3 spans 14 amino acids. The CDR3 loop reads CASRTQGANTEAFF. CDR3 sequence (DNA): TGTGCCAGTAGGACTCAGGGGGCTAACACTGAAGCTTTCTTT.

This clone occurred once. The rearrangement joins TRBV25-1 to TRBJ2-3; 7 bases map to TRBD2. Germline-derived CDR1 and CDR2 are MGHDK and SYGVNS. J lost 11 bases, V lost 3 bases, and 11 bases had no gene match. The CDR3 contains 14 residues. CDR3 residues: CASSDGEGTRGQYF. The CDR3, as DNA: TGTGCCAGCAGTGATGGGGAGGGCACTAGGGGGCAGTATTTT.